This paragraph reports one TCR beta chain. The antigen is undetermined. The method was immunoSEQ multiplex PCR; TCRdb's version includes in-frame clones alone and lacks a portion of them. The sample consists of under 25,000 clones, roughly 90% of them appearing once. The data are from a study of T cell repertoires and Cas9 in healthy adults. Across the study: SpCas9-reactive CD4 and CD8 T cells were characterized for potency, cytotoxicity and lineage.

J was trimmed by 2 bases and V by 3 bases; bases with no gene match: 7. Germline CDR1 and CDR2: SEHNR and FQNEAQ (reference sequence). This CDR3 is built from 17 residues. Broader study findings: SpCas9-reactive regulatory T cells reportedly mitigated SpCas9-reactive effector T cells in vitro.

The sample comprised CD4+ effector T cells (CD127+, CD25-, CD137-, CD154-) from PBMCs; culture status not recorded. The chain has TRBV7-9 and TRBJ2-3; 11 bases agree with TRBD2. This receptor was identified in a human donor in good health. The CDR3 sequence: CASSFFGSGGVTDTQYF. CDR3 sequence (DNA): TGTGCCAGCAGCTTTTTTGGTAGCGGGGGGGTCACAGATACGCAGTATTTT.